This is a list of T cell receptor beta chains from one sample in a study of blood T cells in healthy people across ages. Each CDR3 protein is one row after TCRdb ran MiXCR on the 5' RACE reads. This table has approximately 790,000 distinct CDR3 sequences, roughly 60% appearing once. Input material: blood. These receptors were taken from a man aged 30 to 45 in good health. CDR3s include the opening cysteine and the closing phenylalanine or tryptophan.

TRBJ2-3	TRBV4-2	CASSQDLASGVTDTQYF
TRBJ2-7	TRBV6-2/TRBV6-3	CASSYSEGTTYEQYF
TRBJ2-7	TRBV4-2	CASSQGQGDTYEQYF
TRBJ1-1	TRBV9	CASSVEGIRVTEAFF
TRBJ2-7	TRBV5-1	CASSLAGLRSSYEQYF
TRBJ1-1	TRBV7-9	CAPRGLGTEAFF
TRBJ1-6	TRBV28	CASSPQGQGNKPLHF
TRBJ2-5	TRBV5-1	CASTVAGGSYNEQYF
.	TRBV2	CASATGAAYEQYF
TRBJ2-5	TRBV7-2	CASSFSGLAGETQYF
TRBJ2-5	TRBV4-3	CASSQERVAGQETQYF
TRBJ2-1	TRBV6-6	CATSYGTSGANEQFF
TRBJ2-7	TRBV20-1	CSARDISVYEQYF
TRBJ2-3	TRBV5-1	CASSSSFRDRGPSDTQYF
TRBJ2-1	TRBV7-2	CASSLVLGLGDNEQFF
TRBJ2-7	TRBV6-5	CASRPMTGGYEQYF
TRBJ1-1	TRBV10-3	CAISESGPREAFF
TRBJ2-4	TRBV29-1	CSVVLAGIQYF
TRBJ2-3	TRBV7-2	CASRFGGTDTQYF
TRBJ1-4	TRBV4-3	CASSQDSQSNEKLFF
TRBJ2-1	TRBV12-3/TRBV12-4	CASSFSGGVDEQFF
TRBJ2-6	TRBV6-2/TRBV6-3	CASSPFTGTGGTGANVLTF
TRBJ2-1	TRBV6-2/TRBV6-3	CASSLPRLPSYNEQFF
TRBJ2-7	TRBV18	CASSPSRAYEQYF
TRBJ2-1	TRBV6-6	CASGRDNYNEQFF
TRBJ2-1	TRBV6-2/TRBV6-3	CASSYWTSSYNEQFF
TRBJ2-6	TRBV6-5	CASSYDTGSGANVLTF
TRBJ2-3	TRBV20-1	CSARVDTSSTDTQYF
TRBJ1-4	TRBV6-5	CASSYVGTGSEKLFF
TRBJ2-7	TRBV7-2	CASTKGGTSTYEQYF
TRBJ2-1	TRBV6-5	CASSPPASGGNEQFF
TRBJ2-3	TRBV20-1	CSARDGRGFYTDTQYF
TRBJ1-4	TRBV29-1	CSAVDRGWEKLFF
TRBJ2-2	TRBV4-2	CASSEQTGTNTGGLFF
.	TRBV28	CASRLTSGGDQETQFF
TRBJ2-1	TRBV7-9	CASSLSGHFYNEQFF
TRBJ1-2	TRBV7-2	CASSWDWSGYTF
.	TRBV6-5	CASSYSRRVDYEQYF
TRBJ2-5	TRBV9	CASSALGTEQETQYF
TRBJ2-7	TRBV10-3	CAIREQGSSYEQYF
TRBJ2-1	TRBV27	CASSKGPYNEQFF
TRBJ1-1	TRBV27	CASSRGKNTEAFF
TRBJ2-3	TRBV9	CASSVGGDTDTQYF
TRBJ1-6	TRBV20-1	CSARELGRESSYNSPLHF
TRBJ1-1	TRBV12-5	CASGWGDRGNTEAFF
TRBJ1-4	TRBV29-1	CSVLGGVGKLFF
TRBJ2-2	TRBV19	CASSIWQSTGELFF
.	TRBV5-1	CASSLTGTAYEQYF
TRBJ2-1	TRBV4-2	CASSQEGGGPANNEQFF